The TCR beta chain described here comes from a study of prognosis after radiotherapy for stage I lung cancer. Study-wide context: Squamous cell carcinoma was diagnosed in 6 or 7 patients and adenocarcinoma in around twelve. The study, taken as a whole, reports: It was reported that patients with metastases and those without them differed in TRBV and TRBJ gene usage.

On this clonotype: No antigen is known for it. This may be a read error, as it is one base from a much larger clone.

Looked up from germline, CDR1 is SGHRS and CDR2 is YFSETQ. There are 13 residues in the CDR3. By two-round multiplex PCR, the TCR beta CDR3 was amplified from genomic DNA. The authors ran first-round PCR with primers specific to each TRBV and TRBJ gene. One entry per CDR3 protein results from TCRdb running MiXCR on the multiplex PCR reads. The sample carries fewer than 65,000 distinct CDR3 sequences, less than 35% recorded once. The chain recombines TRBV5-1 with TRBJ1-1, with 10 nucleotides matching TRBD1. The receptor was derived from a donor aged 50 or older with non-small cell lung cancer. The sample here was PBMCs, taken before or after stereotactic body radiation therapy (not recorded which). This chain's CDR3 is CASSPGTGAESFF. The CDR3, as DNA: TGCGCCAGCAGTCCCGGGACAGGGGCTGAATCTTTCTTT. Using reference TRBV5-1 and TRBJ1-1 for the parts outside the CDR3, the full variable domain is KAGVTQTPRYLIKTRGQQVTLSCSPISGHRSVSWYQQTPGQGLQFLFEYFSETQRNKGNFPGRFSGRQFSNSRSEMNVSTLELGDSALYLCASSPGTGAESFFGQGTRLTVV.